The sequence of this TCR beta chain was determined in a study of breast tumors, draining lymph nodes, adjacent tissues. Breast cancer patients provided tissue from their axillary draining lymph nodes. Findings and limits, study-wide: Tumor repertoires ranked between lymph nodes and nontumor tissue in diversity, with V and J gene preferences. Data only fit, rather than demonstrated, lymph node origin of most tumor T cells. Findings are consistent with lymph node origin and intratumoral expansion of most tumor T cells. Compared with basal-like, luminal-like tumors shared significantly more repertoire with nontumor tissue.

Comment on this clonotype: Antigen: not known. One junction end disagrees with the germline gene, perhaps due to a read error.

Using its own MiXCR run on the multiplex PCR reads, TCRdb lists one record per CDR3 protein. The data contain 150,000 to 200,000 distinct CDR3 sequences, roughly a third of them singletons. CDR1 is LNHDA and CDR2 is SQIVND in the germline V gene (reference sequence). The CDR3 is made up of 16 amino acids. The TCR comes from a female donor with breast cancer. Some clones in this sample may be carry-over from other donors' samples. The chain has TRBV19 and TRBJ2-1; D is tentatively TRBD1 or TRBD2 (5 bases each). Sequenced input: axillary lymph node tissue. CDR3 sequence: CASSIGGLREYNEQSF. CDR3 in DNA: TGTGCCAGTAGTATAGGGGGGTTGCGCGAGTACAATGAGCAATCCTTC.